Below, 3 T cell receptor beta chains from the same sample are listed, as sequenced in a study of T cells in Graves' hyperthyroidism and ophthalmopathy. Authors of the study amplified TCR beta CDR3 regions from RNA transcripts. A set of HTBI primers served as the primers for a first-round RT-PCR of the TCR CDR3. TCRdb itself ran the multiplex PCR reads through MiXCR, one entry per CDR3 protein. The data contain 50,000 to 75,000 distinct CDR3 sequences, 49% of them singletons. The sample was blood. Receptors were obtained from a woman aged 25 to 39 with Graves' ophthalmopathy.

The chain joins TRBV5-4 to TRBJ2-7; D is undetermined. With 3 bases removed from V and 1 base from J, the gap between germline ends came to 5 bases. Germline CDR1 SGHNT, CDR2 YYREEE (reference sequence). CDR3 size: 12 residues. CDR3 residues: CASSSPSYEQYF. As DNA, the CDR3 is TGTGCCAGCAGCTCACCATCCTACGAGCAGTACTTC.

This chain links TRBV2 with TRBJ2-6; D remains unclear. This CDR3 region has 13 residues. The germline V gene has CDR1 SNHLY and CDR2 FYNNEI. Deletions cut 8 bases from V and 10 bases from J, with 15 bases between. The CDR3 bases are TGTGCCAGCCGACTCCTCTGGGTTAACGTCCTGACTTTC. It codes for CASRLLWVNVLTF.

The V and J genes are TRBV20-1 and TRBJ2-3, with TRBD2 matching 11 bases. Germline V gene sequence: CDR1 DFQATT, CDR2 SNEGSKA (reference sequence). The CDR3 has 16 amino acids. CDR3 nucleotide sequence: TGCAGCCGCGATCCCCTAGCGGGGGGAGGCACAGATACGCAGTATTTT. It encodes CSRDPLAGGGTDTQYF.